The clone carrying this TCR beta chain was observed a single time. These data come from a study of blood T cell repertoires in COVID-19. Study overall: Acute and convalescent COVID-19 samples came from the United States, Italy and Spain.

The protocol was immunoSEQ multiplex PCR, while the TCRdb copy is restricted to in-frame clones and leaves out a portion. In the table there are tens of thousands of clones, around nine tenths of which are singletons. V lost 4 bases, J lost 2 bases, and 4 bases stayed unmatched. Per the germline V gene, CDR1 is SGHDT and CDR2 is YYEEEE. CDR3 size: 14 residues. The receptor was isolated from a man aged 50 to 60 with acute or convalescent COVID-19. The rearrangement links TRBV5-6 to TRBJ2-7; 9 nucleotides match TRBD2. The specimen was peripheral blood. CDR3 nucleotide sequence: TGTGCCAGCAGCACGGGACTAGCCCCCTACGAGCAGTACTTC. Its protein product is CASSTGLAPYEQYF. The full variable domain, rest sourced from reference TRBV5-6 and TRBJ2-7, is DAGVTQSPTHLIKTRGQQVTLRCSPKSGHDTVSWYQQALGQGPQFIFQYYEEEERQRGNFPDRFSGHQFPNYSSELNVNALLLGDSALYLCASSTGLAPYEQYFGPGTRLTVT.